The 20 T cell receptor beta chains below all came from one sample that was sequenced in a study of T cells after yellow fever vaccination. TCRdb used MiXCR to reprocess the 5' RACE reads, holding one entry per CDR3 protein. The data hold 100,000 to 150,000 distinct CDR3 sequences, with about 8.8% observed a single time. The starting material was CD8+ T cells sorted from PBMCs, obtained on the day of the yellow fever booster vaccination. The source is a young man who received the YFV17D yellow fever vaccine.

The chain couples TRBV4-3 to TRBJ2-3, with D possibly being TRBD1 or TRBD2 (5 bases each). The CDR3 loop spans 16 amino acids. CDR1 is LGHNA and CDR2 is YSLEER in the germline V gene. Trimming stripped 1 base from V and 3 bases from J, with 14 bases between. This CDR3 is CASSQGGFLTTDTQYF. The CDR3 bases are TGCGCCAGCAGCCAAGGGGGGTTTCTAACTACAGATACGCAGTATTTT.

The chain uses TRBV5-1 and TRBJ2-7; TRBD2 matches at 9 bases. The J segment lost 3 bases and the V segment lost 0 bases, leaving 1 base of the junction unmatched. The CDR3 runs 14 residues. The germline gives CDR1 SGHRS, CDR2 YFSETQ. CDR3 bases: TGCGCCAGCAGCTTGGGTAGCGGGGGCTACGAGCAGTACGTC. This codes for CASSLGSGGYEQYV.

The chain couples TRBV20-1 to TRBJ2-1, with no clear D. Germline CDR1 and CDR2: DFQATT and SNEGSKA (reference sequence). CDR3 length equals 13 residues. Trimming stripped 1 base from V and 3 bases from J, with 7 bases between. DNA for the CDR3: TGCAGTGCTAGAGTAGTAATCTACAATGAGCAGTTCTTC. Its translation: CSARVVIYNEQFF.

This clonotype occurred a few times. This chain uses TRBV12-3 or TRBV12-4 with TRBJ2-3; D might be TRBD2 (7 bases). With 7 bases removed from V and 0 bases from J, the gap between germline ends came to 32 bases. This CDR3 contains 21 residues. CDR3 amino acids: CASIFFVGGLFDRSSTDTQYF. The CDR3 DNA is TGTGCCAGCATTTTCTTCGTCGGGGGGCTGTTTGACAGATCTAGCACAGATACGCAGTATTTT.

The chain uses TRBV6-5 and TRBJ2-1; D ambiguous. Germline V CDR1 and CDR2: MNHEY, SVGAGI. V was trimmed by 0 bases and J by 0 bases, leaving 12 bases between them. The CDR3 consists of 17 residues. The CDR3 spells CASSYSGRITSYNEQFF. In DNA, the CDR3 is TGTGCCAGCAGTTACTCGGGTAGGATAACCTCCTACAATGAGCAGTTCTTC.

The J gene is TRBJ1-2, the V gene TRBV5-1, with D possibly TRBD1 on 5 matching bases. V lost 3 bases to trimming and J lost 0 bases, with 21 bases between them. The germline CDR1 and CDR2 sequences are SGHRS and YFSETQ. CDR3 size: 18 residues. CDR3: CASSWGLAGDRSNYGYTF. The CDR3, as DNA: TGCGCCAGCAGCTGGGGACTAGCCGGCGACCGATCTAACTATGGCTACACCTTC.

This clonotype was detected many times. The genes are TRBV4-3 and TRBJ2-1; tentative D call: TRBD1 (5 bases). With 1 base removed from V and 7 bases from J, the gap between germline ends came to 5 bases. Germline V gene data show CDR1 as LGHNA and CDR2 as YSLEER. The CDR3 contains 12 residues. CDR3 in amino acids: CASSQAGNEQFF. The CDR3 region has the DNA TGCGCCAGCAGCCAAGCAGGGAATGAGCAGTTCTTC.

This clonotype was recorded at least ten times. The gene calls are TRBV29-1 and TRBJ1-2, with 10 bases matching TRBD1. Germline CDR1 reads SQVTM; CDR2 reads ANQGSEA. V trimming: 7 bases; J trimming: 4 bases; junction bases outside the gene matches: 6. This CDR3 comprises 13 residues. The CDR3: CSGLTGGTYGYTF. The CDR3 DNA reads TGCAGCGGACTGACAGGGGGCACCTATGGCTACACCTTC. Together with reference TRBV29-1 and TRBJ1-2, the CDR3 gives the full variable domain: SAVISQKPSRDICQRGTSLTIQCQVDSQVTMMFWYRQQPGQSLTLIATANQGSEATYESGFVIDKFPISRPNLTFSTLTVSNMSPEDSSIYLCSGLTGGTYGYTFGSGTRLTVV.

J is TRBJ2-5 and V is TRBV19; 10 nucleotides align to TRBD2. The CDR3 spans 16 residues. Germline CDR1 is LNHDA and CDR2 is SQIVND (reference sequence). Germline trimming cut 3 bases from V and 1 base from J; bases unmatched to any gene: 5. The CDR3 region has the DNA TGTGCCAGTAGTATCGCGACTAGCGGGTTCCAAGAGACCCAGTACTTC. It encodes CASSIATSGFQETQYF.

This clonotype was picked up many times. CDR3 nucleotides: TGCAGCGTTGAAGGCCTTAGGGACAGGGGGCGAGGGGAGCTGTTTTTT. As protein: CSVEGLRDRGRGELFF. The chain has TRBV29-1 and TRBJ2-2; TRBD1 agrees at 12 bases. CDR1 is SQVTM, CDR2 ANQGSEA, per germline. V lost 1 base and J lost 8; bases outside the gene matches: 8. The CDR3 totals 16 residues.

The rearrangement uses TRBV12-3 or TRBV12-4 and TRBJ2-3; 10 nucleotides align to TRBD1. CDR3 length: 15 amino acids. J gave up 4 bases and V 6 bases, and 7 bases lay outside the gene matches. Here the CDR3 reads CASSWTGTGADTQYF. The CDR3 DNA reads TGTGCCAGCAGCTGGACCGGGACAGGGGCAGATACGCAGTATTTT.

The J gene is TRBJ1-4, the V gene TRBV7-9; weak D call: TRBD1 (5 bases). In germline, CDR1 is SEHNR, CDR2 FQNEAQ (reference sequence). V shed 5 bases and J shed 6 bases, with 13 bases lying between them. The CDR3 consists of 14 residues. Written as DNA, the CDR3 is TGTGCCAGCAGCCCAGGGTCGATTGATGAAAAACTGTTTTTT. It encodes CASSPGSIDEKLFF.

This clonotype was seen ten or more times. The genes are TRBV6-5 and TRBJ2-2; TRBD1 matches at 7 bases. Trimming at V came to 6 bases and at J to 4 bases, leaving 5 bases not matched to a gene. The CDR3 is 14 residues long. Germline V lookup: CDR1 MNHEY, CDR2 SVGAGI. The CDR3 coding sequence is TGTGCCAGCAGCACAGGGGCTTTCACCGGGGAGCTGTTTTTT. Its protein product is CASSTGAFTGELFF.

The chain carries TRBV6-5 and TRBJ2-3; no firm D call. Per germline, CDR1 MNHEY and CDR2 SVGAGI. Trimming removed 7 bases from V and 4 bases from J, with 12 bases in between. The CDR3 loop spans 13 amino acids. The CDR3 loop reads CASNPHGADTQYF. The CDR3 DNA is TGTGCCAGCAACCCTCATGGGGCAGATACGCAGTATTTT.

V is TRBV27 and J is TRBJ1-4; 12 bases map to TRBD1. The CDR3 totals 19 residues. J lost 3 bases, V lost 3 bases, and 11 bases had no gene match. CDR1 MNHEY and CDR2 SMNVEV come from the germline V gene (reference sequence). The DNA of the CDR3 is TGTGCCAGCAGTTTCGGGACAGGGGGCCTTCAACTTCCTAATGAAAAACTGTTTTTT. Translated: CASSFGTGGLQLPNEKLFF.

This clonotype appeared a few times. V gene TRBV9 combines with J gene TRBJ1-1, with TRBD1 matching 7 bases. The CDR3 contains 13 residues. The junction had 7 bases not matched to a gene; V was cut back by 0 bases and J by 11 bases. Germline CDR1 is SGDLS and CDR2 is YYNGEE. CDR3 sequence (DNA): TGTGCCAGCAGCGTAGTGTCAGGGGGAATGGCTTTCTTT. It is translated as CASSVVSGGMAFF.

The chain has TRBV7-9 and TRBJ2-3; 7 nucleotides align to TRBD1. J was trimmed by 0 bases and V by 4 bases; bases with no gene match: 10. This CDR3 has 17 residues. Germline CDR1 reads SEHNR; CDR2 reads FQNEAQ (reference sequence). This chain's CDR3 is CASSSPTGWTSTDTQYF. Written as DNA, the CDR3 is TGTGCCAGCAGCTCCCCGACAGGGTGGACTAGCACAGATACGCAGTATTTT.

This clonotype was seen a few times. J is TRBJ1-6 and V is TRBV20-1; D is unclear. CDR3 length equals 13 residues. Germline CDR1 reads DFQATT; CDR2 reads SNEGSKA (reference sequence). V lost 5 bases and J lost 7, with 12 bases in between. The CDR3 DNA sequence: TGCAGTGCTCGGGAGCTGGTAAATTCACCCCTCCACTTT. This translates into CSARELVNSPLHF.

The chain is built from TRBV5-1 and TRBJ1-1, with 7 bases lining up with TRBD1. Germline CDR1 is SGHRS and CDR2 is YFSETQ. This CDR3 spans 15 amino acids. V trimming: 0 bases; J trimming: 2 bases; junction bases outside the gene matches: 4. Written as DNA, the CDR3 is TGCGCCAGCAGCTTGGCCGGGACAGTCAACACTGAAGCTTTCTTT. Its protein is CASSLAGTVNTEAFF.

This clonotype was observed a few times. The rearrangement joins TRBV11-2 to TRBJ2-2, with 8 bases matching TRBD2. J lost 1 base, V lost 5 bases, and 3 bases had no gene match. CDR1 is SGHAT, CDR2 FQNNGV, per germline. The CDR3 covers 15 residues. This CDR3 reads CASSTTSGNTGELFF. DNA for the CDR3: TGTGCCAGCAGCACCACTAGCGGGAACACCGGGGAGCTGTTTTTT.